This paragraph reports one T cell receptor (beta chain). The entry originates in a study of cytomegalovirus exposure and HLA in healthy donors. A multiplex PCR was run with 60 Vbeta primers and 13 Jbeta primers. The assay was immunoSEQ multiplex PCR, and TCRdb's table has in-frame clones only and misses some. The sample comprises more than 95,000 clones, over 65% of which are singletons, and roughly 1.8% rests with the top ten. The germline V gene has CDR1 MRHNA and CDR2 SNTAGT. The CDR3 runs to 15 residues. Unmatched junction bases numbered 8, after V lost 3 bases and J lost 6 bases. The clonotype comes from a woman between 35 and 50 years old in good health and CMV-seronegative. The sequenced material came from PBMCs. The chain is built from TRBV6-4 and TRBJ2-3, with TRBD1 matching 8 bases. CDR3 DNA: TGTGCCAGCAGTGAAACCGGGACAGGAGGGGATACGCAGTATTTT. This translates into CASSETGTGGDTQYF.